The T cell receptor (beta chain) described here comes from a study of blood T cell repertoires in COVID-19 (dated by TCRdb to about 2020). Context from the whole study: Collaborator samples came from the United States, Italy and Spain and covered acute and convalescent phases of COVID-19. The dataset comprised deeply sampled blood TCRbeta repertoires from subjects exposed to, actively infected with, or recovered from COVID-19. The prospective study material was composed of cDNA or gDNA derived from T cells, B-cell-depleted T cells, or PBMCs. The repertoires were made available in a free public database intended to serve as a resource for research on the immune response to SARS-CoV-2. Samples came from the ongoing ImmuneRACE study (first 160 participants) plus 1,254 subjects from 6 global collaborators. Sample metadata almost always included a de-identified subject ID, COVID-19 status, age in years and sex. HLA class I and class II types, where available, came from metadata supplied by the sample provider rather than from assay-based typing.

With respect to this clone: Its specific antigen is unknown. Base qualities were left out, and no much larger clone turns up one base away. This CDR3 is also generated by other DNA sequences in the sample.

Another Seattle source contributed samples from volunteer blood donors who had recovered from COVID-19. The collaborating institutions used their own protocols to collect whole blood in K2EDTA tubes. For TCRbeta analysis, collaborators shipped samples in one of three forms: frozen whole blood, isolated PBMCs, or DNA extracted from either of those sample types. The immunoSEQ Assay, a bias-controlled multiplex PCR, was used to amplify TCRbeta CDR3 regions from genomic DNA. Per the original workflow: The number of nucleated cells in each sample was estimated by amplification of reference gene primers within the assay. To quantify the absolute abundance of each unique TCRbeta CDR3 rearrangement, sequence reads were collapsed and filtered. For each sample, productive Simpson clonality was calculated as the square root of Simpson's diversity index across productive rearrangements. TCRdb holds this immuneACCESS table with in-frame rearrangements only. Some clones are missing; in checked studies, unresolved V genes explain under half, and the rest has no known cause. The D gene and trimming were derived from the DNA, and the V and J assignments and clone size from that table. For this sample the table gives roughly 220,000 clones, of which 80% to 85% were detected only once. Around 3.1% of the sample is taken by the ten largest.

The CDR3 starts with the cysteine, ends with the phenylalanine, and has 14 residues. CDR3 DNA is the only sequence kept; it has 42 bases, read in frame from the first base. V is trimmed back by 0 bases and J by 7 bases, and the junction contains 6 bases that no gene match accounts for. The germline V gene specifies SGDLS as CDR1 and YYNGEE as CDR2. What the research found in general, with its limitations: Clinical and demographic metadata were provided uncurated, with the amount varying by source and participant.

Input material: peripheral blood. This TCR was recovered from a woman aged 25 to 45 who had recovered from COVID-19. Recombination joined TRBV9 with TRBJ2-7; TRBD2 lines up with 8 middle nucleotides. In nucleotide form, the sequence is TGTGCCAGCAGCGTAGCGGGAGGGAGGGGTGAGCAGTACTTC. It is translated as CASSVAGGRGEQYF.